The 8 T cell receptor beta chains below were found in one sample sequenced in a study of cytomegalovirus exposure and HLA in healthy donors. The PCR contained 60 Vbeta and 13 Jbeta primers. Sequencing was performed with immunoSEQ multiplex PCR; in TCRdb, only in-frame clones are kept and a portion is missing. Its clone listing holds about 130,000 clones. The material sequenced was PBMCs. Receptors originate from a man in his late teens or twenties in good health and CMV-seronegative.

The gene calls are TRBV6-6 and TRBJ2-5, with TRBD2 matching 8 bases. CDR1 and CDR2 from the germline V gene are MNHNY and SVGAGI (reference sequence). Trimming took 2 bases from V and 5 from J; bases not matched to a gene: 7. The CDR3 consists of 15 residues. The CDR3 nucleotides are TGTGCCAGCAGTTACGTGGGGACTAGTGCGGAGACCCAGTACTTC. This translates into CASSYVGTSAETQYF.

The chain joins TRBV5-1 to TRBJ2-3, with 11 nucleotides matching TRBD2. With V trimmed by 4 bases and J by 2 bases, 3 bases remained unmatched. There are 15 residues in the CDR3. The germline V gene has CDR1 SGHRS and CDR2 YFSETQ. The CDR3 here is CASSNSGGATDTQYF. The CDR3 DNA is TGCGCCAGCAGCAATAGCGGGGGGGCCACAGATACGCAGTATTTT.

The chain links TRBV4-3 to TRBJ2-1; possible D gene TRBD2, 5 bases. Germline V gene lookup returns CDR1 LGHNA and CDR2 YSLEER. Trimming took off 1 base at V and 0 bases at J, with 16 bases between the two ends. CDR3 size: 18 residues. CDR3 DNA: TGCGCCAGCAGCCAAGGCCTCGGCGGGTCCAACTCCTACAATGAGCAGTTCTTC. Translation: CASSQGLGGSNSYNEQFF.

The chain uses TRBV2 and TRBJ1-2; 9 bases are a match to TRBD1. V shed 6 bases, J shed 10 bases, and the junction held 9 bases outside the gene matches. Germline-derived CDR1 and CDR2 are SNHLY and FYNNEI. This CDR3 comprises 13 residues. The CDR3, as DNA: TGTGCCAGCAGAGAACAGGGGGCGCGGGTCTACACCTTC. The encoded protein is CASREQGARVYTF.

The chain is built from TRBV5-4 and TRBJ2-1; D gene unclear. Trimming pared 4 bases from V and 5 bases from J, leaving 10 bases between. Per germline, CDR1 SGHNT and CDR2 YYREEE (reference sequence). CDR3 length: 13 amino acids. In DNA form, the CDR3 reads TGTGCCAGCAGCCGAGACAAAAACAATGAGCAGTTCTTC. This codes for CASSRDKNNEQFF.

J is TRBJ2-2 and V is TRBV7-3; D is unresolved. Per the germline V gene, CDR1 is SGHTA and CDR2 is FQGTGA. The V end lost 5 bases, the J end lost 7 bases, and 8 bases lay between the germline ends. The CDR3 consists of 12 residues. CDR3 sequence (DNA): TGTGCCAGCAGCGCGCGGAGCGGGGAGCTGTTTTTT. As protein: CASSARSGELFF.

The V gene is TRBV29-1, the J gene TRBJ1-1; no definite D call. The CDR3 has 13 amino acids. The V end was cut by 4 bases, the J end by 0 bases, with 9 bases between. From germline, CDR1 is SQVTM and CDR2 ANQGSEA. CDR3 sequence (DNA): TGCAGCGTTGCGCGCGGGTTGAACACTGAAGCTTTCTTT. Protein: CSVARGLNTEAFF.

J is TRBJ1-4 and V is TRBV30; TRBD1 matches 7 bases. In germline, CDR1 is GTSNPN, CDR2 SVGIG (reference sequence). The CDR3 has 13 residues. Trimming took 7 bases from V and 5 from J; bases not matched to a gene: 7. The CDR3 DNA follows: TGTGCCTTGATTAGGGACAGCAATGAAAAACTGTTTTTT. The encoded protein is CALIRDSNEKLFF.